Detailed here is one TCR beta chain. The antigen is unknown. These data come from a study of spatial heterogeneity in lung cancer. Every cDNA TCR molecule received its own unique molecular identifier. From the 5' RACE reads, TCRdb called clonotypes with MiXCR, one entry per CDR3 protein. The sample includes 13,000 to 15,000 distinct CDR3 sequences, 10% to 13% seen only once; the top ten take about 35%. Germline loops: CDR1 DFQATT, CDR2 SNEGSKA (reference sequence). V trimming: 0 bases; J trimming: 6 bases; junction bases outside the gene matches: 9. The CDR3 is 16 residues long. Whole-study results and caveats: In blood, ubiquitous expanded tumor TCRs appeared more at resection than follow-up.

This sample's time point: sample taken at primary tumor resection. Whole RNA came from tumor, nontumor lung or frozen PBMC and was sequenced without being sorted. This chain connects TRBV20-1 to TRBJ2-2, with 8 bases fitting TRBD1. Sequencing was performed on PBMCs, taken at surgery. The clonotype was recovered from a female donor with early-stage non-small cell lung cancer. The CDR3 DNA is TGCAGTGCTAGAGACCCAGGGGGCGGGAAGGCCGGGGAGCTGTTTTTT. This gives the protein CSARDPGGGKAGELFF.